The 14 T cell receptor beta chains below come from one sample, sequenced in a study of blood T cell repertoires in COVID-19. Assay used: immunoSEQ multiplex PCR; TCRdb lists only in-frame clones, some missing. This table holds fewer than 100,000 clones, around nine tenths found once. Sequenced: peripheral blood. These receptors all stem from a human donor in a cohort sampled during active COVID-19.

V is TRBV5-1 and J is TRBJ2-1; TRBD1 is a possible D gene (6 bases). Germline lookup yields CDR1 SGHRS and CDR2 YFSETQ. V gave up 0 bases and J gave up 6 bases, with 16 bases separating them. The CDR3 consists of 16 residues. Written as DNA, the CDR3 is TGCGCCAGCAGCTTGGCCTGGGACACTATACGCAATGAGCAGTTCTTC. Translation gives CASSLAWDTIRNEQFF.

The chain joins TRBV5-6 to TRBJ2-5; 7 positions match TRBD1. Germline CDR1 reads SGHDT; CDR2 reads YYEEEE. This CDR3 spans 12 amino acids. Trimming cost V 6 bases and J 9 bases; bases outside gene matches: 8. The CDR3 DNA reads TGTGCCAGCACCACAGGGGCAAAAGCCCAGTACTTC. Encoded protein: CASTTGAKAQYF. Based on the CDR3 plus reference TRBV5-6 and TRBJ2-5, the full variable domain is DAGVTQSPTHLIKTRGQQVTLRCSPKSGHDTVSWYQQALGQGPQFIFQYYEEEERQRGNFPDRFSGHQFPNYSSELNVNALLLGDSALYLCASTTGAKAQYFGPGTRLLVL.

This chain joins TRBV28 and TRBJ1-1; 8 bases align to TRBD1. Germline lookup yields CDR1 MDHEN and CDR2 SYDVKM. V lost 3 bases to trimming and J lost 11 bases; unmatched junction nucleotides: 11. This CDR3 contains 14 residues. The CDR3: CASSLANSGQVAFF. The CDR3 bases are TGTGCCAGCAGTTTGGCAAACTCGGGACAGGTGGCTTTCTTT.

The J gene is TRBJ1-2, the V gene TRBV11-2, with TRBD1 as a possible D gene (6 bases). V was trimmed by 5 bases and J by 5 bases, leaving 18 bases between them. There are 15 residues in the CDR3. Germline-derived CDR1 and CDR2 are SGHAT and FQNNGV. CDR3 bases: TGTGCCAGCAGCCATTATATGGGGGGGCAGTATGGCTACACCTTC. Protein product: CASSHYMGGQYGYTF.

The chain carries TRBV29-1 and TRBJ2-1; TRBD2 agrees at 16 bases. The trim removed 8 bases at V and 0 bases at J, leaving 4 bases unmatched. Germline-derived CDR1 and CDR2 are SQVTM and ANQGSEA. This CDR3 is 16 amino acids long. DNA for the CDR3: TGCAGCTCGGGACTAGCGGGAGGGCCCTCCTACAATGAGCAGTTCTTC. It is translated as CSSGLAGGPSYNEQFF.

V and J are TRBV27 and TRBJ2-1; 10 positions agree with TRBD2. Germline V gene sequence: CDR1 MNHEY, CDR2 SMNVEV (reference sequence). V was clipped by 5 bases and J by 9 bases; unmatched bases: 4. CDR3 length: 13 residues. The CDR3 loop is CASSDRLAGEQFF. In DNA form, the CDR3 reads TGTGCCAGCAGTGACCGACTAGCGGGTGAGCAGTTCTTC.

This rearrangement joins TRBV6-4 to TRBJ1-1; D gene ambiguous. Germline CDR1 reads MRHNA; CDR2 reads SNTAGT. The CDR3 spans 14 residues. V dropped 5 bases and J dropped 1 base, with 11 bases sitting between them. CDR3 DNA sequence: TGTGCCAGCAGTAAATCCCCCGGGAACACTGAAGCTTTCTTT. This gives the protein CASSKSPGNTEAFF.

The V call is TRBV5-6, the J call TRBJ2-3, with no clear D. Trimming pared 0 bases from V and 5 bases from J, leaving 4 bases between. Looked up from germline, CDR1 is SGHDT and CDR2 is YYEEEE. The CDR3 length is 12 residues. The CDR3 here is CASSLALDTQYF. The CDR3 bases are TGTGCCAGCAGCTTGGCTTTAGATACGCAGTATTTT.

This sequence joins TRBV4-1 and TRBJ1-4; D call uncertain. Germline values: CDR1 MGHRA, CDR2 YSYEKL. V lost 4 bases, J lost 7 bases, and 10 bases lay in between. The CDR3 spans 13 residues. The CDR3 reads CASSRLVSEKLFF. As DNA, the CDR3 is TGCGCCAGCAGCCGCCTTGTTAGTGAAAAACTGTTTTTT.

V is TRBV7-2 and J is TRBJ2-7, with 11 bases fitting TRBD2. From germline, CDR1 is SGHTA and CDR2 FQGNSA. The ends lost 5 bases at V and 8 bases at J; junction bases unmatched: 11. CDR3 length: 15 residues. This CDR3 reads CASSPSRLAGRQQYF. The CDR3 nucleotides read TGTGCCAGCAGCCCTTCCAGACTAGCGGGAAGGCAGCAGTACTTC.

V and J are TRBV29-1 and TRBJ1-2; D gene ambiguous. V was trimmed by 4 bases and J by 8 bases, leaving 11 bases between them. The germline V gene has CDR1 SQVTM and CDR2 ANQGSEA. The CDR3 extends over 11 amino acids. CDR3: CSVAGPEGYTF. Here the CDR3 DNA reads TGCAGCGTTGCAGGCCCTGAGGGCTACACCTTC.

This chain's CDR3 is CASSQGTTEAFF. In DNA form, the CDR3 reads TGTGCCAGCTCCCAGGGTACCACTGAAGCTTTCTTT. The J gene is TRBJ1-1, the V gene TRBV18; D possibly corresponds to TRBD1 (5 bases). Germline V CDR1 and CDR2: KGHSH, LQKENI. The length of the CDR3 is 12 residues. V gave up 6 bases and J gave up 4 bases, with 9 bases separating them.

The rearrangement uses TRBV7-8 and TRBJ2-3; 7 bases are a match to TRBD2. The V segment lost 1 base and the J segment 0 bases; nucleotides outside the gene matches: 7. Germline assignment: CDR1 SGHVS and CDR2 FQNEAQ. The CDR3 is 17 amino acids. The CDR3 DNA follows: TGTGCCAGCAGCTTAGAGCCCCTAGCGGCTAGCACAGATACGCAGTATTTT. Its protein product is CASSLEPLAASTDTQYF.

The chain joins TRBV7-9 to TRBJ1-2, with D hard to call. CDR3 length: 15 residues. CDR1 is SEHNR, CDR2 FQNEAQ, per germline (reference sequence). V was trimmed by 5 bases and J by 6 bases, leaving 19 bases between them. The CDR3 bases are TGTGCCAGCAGCGGAGACTTACTCCGAGCAGATGGCTACACCTTC. Its translation: CASSGDLLRADGYTF.